The 21 T cell receptor beta chains below all came from one sample that was sequenced in a study of naive and memory T cell subsets. Two oligonucleotides, mixed equimolar, formed the beta constant-region primer covering TRBC1 and TRBC2. TCRdb recomputed calls from the UMI-ligation and nested PCR reads with MiXCR, one row per CDR3 protein. The sample lists about 150,000 distinct CDR3 sequences, approximately 15% occurring once. The sequenced sample consisted of naive CD4+ T cells from blood. These receptors originate from a human donor in good health.

This clonotype was detected only a few times. The chain carries TRBV6-6 and TRBJ2-1, with 7 bases fitting TRBD2. The trim removed 2 bases at V and 6 bases at J, leaving 13 bases unmatched. The length of the CDR3 is 17 residues. Germline CDR1 is MNHNY and CDR2 is SVGAGI (reference sequence). The CDR3 is CASSYRSVGGWGNEQFF. The CDR3, as DNA: TGTGCCAGCAGTTACCGCTCCGTGGGAGGGTGGGGCAATGAGCAGTTCTTC.

In this sample, this clonotype turned up a few times. The V call is TRBV4-3, the J call TRBJ2-7; D is perhaps TRBD2 (6 bases). The CDR3 has 16 residues. Trimming stripped 0 bases from V and 4 bases from J, with 16 bases between. Looked up from germline, CDR1 is LGHNA and CDR2 is YSLEER. The CDR3 nucleotides read TGCGCCAGCAGCCAAGAGGAAGGACTAACCCTTTACGAGCAGTACTTC. Translation: CASSQEEGLTLYEQYF.

The chain joins TRBV27 to TRBJ2-7, with D unclear. Germline assignment: CDR1 MNHEY and CDR2 SMNVEV (reference sequence). The CDR3 runs 13 residues. V was trimmed by 1 base and J by 4 bases, leaving 8 bases between them. The CDR3 nucleotides read TGTGCCAGCAGTTTATACGGAGAATACGAGCAGTACTTC. Its translation: CASSLYGEYEQYF.

This clonotype was seen at least ten times. CDR3 bases: TGCAGTGCTAGAGACCGAGCGGGAGCCGCAGATACGCAGTATTTT. It yields the protein CSARDRAGAADTQYF. This chain uses TRBV20-1 with TRBJ2-3; TRBD2 matches at 8 bases. CDR3 size: 15 residues. Germline-derived CDR1 and CDR2 are DFQATT and SNEGSKA (reference sequence). With 0 bases clipped from V and 4 bases from J, the junction kept 6 bases outside the gene matches.

CDR3 coding DNA: TGTGCCAGCAGTGAATGGGGATACGAGCAGTACTTC. Translation gives CASSEWGYEQYF. V is TRBV2 and J is TRBJ2-7, with unresolved D. Trimming cost V 2 bases and J 4 bases, with 6 bases left between them. Germline V CDR1 and CDR2: SNHLY, FYNNEI. The CDR3 is 12 amino acids.

In its sample, this clonotype was seen a few times. The chain is built from TRBV2 and TRBJ1-2; D unresolved. V lost 2 bases and J lost 2, with 6 bases in between. CDR1 and CDR2 (germline): SNHLY, FYNNEI. The CDR3 runs to 13 residues. The CDR3 nucleotides are TGTGCCAGCAGTGAATACAGAAACTATGGCTACACCTTC. Residues: CASSEYRNYGYTF.

The V and J genes are TRBV4-1 and TRBJ2-7; no clear D gene. The CDR3 covers 12 residues. V was clipped by 1 base and J by 6 bases, with 7 bases between them. The germline gives CDR1 MGHRA, CDR2 YSYEKL. CDR3 amino acids: CASSQALGEQYF. CDR3 nucleotides: TGCGCCAGCAGCCAAGCCTTGGGCGAGCAGTACTTC.

This clonotype occurred many times. The chain recombines TRBV6-1 with TRBJ2-1; TRBD1 is a possible D gene (5 bases). Trimming took off 7 bases at V and 5 bases at J, with 12 bases between the two ends. The CDR3 is made up of 13 amino acids. Germline loops: CDR1 MNHNS, CDR2 SASEGT. The CDR3 sequence: CASNRAGNNEQFF. DNA for the CDR3: TGTGCCAGCAACCGGGCAGGGAACAATGAGCAGTTCTTC.

This clonotype occurred a few times. The genes are TRBV7-2 and TRBJ1-2, with 7 bases fitting TRBD1. From germline, CDR1 is SGHTA and CDR2 FQGNSA. The ends lost 3 bases at V and 2 bases at J; junction bases unmatched: 3. This CDR3 contains 14 residues. The CDR3 sequence is CASSLGTANYGYTF. CDR3 nucleotides: TGTGCCAGCAGCTTGGGGACAGCAAACTATGGCTACACCTTC.

Note on this clonotype: One end of the junction does not line up with germline, which may come from a read error. The CDR3 protein is CATSPPPRTGQTEAFF. The CDR3, as DNA: TGTGCCACCAGCCCCCCTCCGCGGACAGGGCAGACTGAAGCTTTCTTT. This sequence joins TRBV7-6 and TRBJ1-1; 8 bases agree with TRBD1. Germline V CDR1 and CDR2: SGHVS, FNYEAQ. CDR3 length: 16 amino acids.

Only a few counts were recorded for this clonotype. The rearrangement links TRBV7-8 to TRBJ1-2, with D hard to call. Germline V gene data show CDR1 as SGHVS and CDR2 as FQNEAQ. V was cut by 2 bases and J by 7 bases, with 5 bases left in between. This CDR3 has 11 amino acids. CDR3 residues: CASSLNAGYTF. The CDR3 nucleotides are TGTGCCAGCAGCTTAAATGCTGGCTACACCTTC.

This clonotype has only a few counts. The V and J genes are TRBV20-1 and TRBJ2-1; 7 bases match TRBD1. Germline V gene sequence: CDR1 DFQATT, CDR2 SNEGSKA (reference sequence). With V trimmed by 7 bases and J by 5 bases, 11 bases remained unmatched. This CDR3 is 14 amino acids long. The CDR3 loop is CSGLPRGQNNEQFF. DNA of the CDR3: TGCAGTGGCCTACCACGGGGACAGAACAATGAGCAGTTCTTC.

This clonotype was observed a handful of times. The chain carries TRBV27 and TRBJ1-5; 11 bases map to TRBD1. V lost 2 bases and J lost 4; bases outside the gene matches: 7. This CDR3 has 17 amino acids. The germline V gene has CDR1 MNHEY and CDR2 SMNVEV (reference sequence). This CDR3 is CASSLGVGQGANQPQHF. The CDR3 DNA is TGTGCCAGCAGTTTAGGAGTCGGACAGGGGGCAAATCAGCCCCAGCATTTT.

The rearrangement links TRBV29-1 to TRBJ1-1, with D unclear. The V end was cut by 6 bases, the J end by 0 bases, with 17 bases between. The CDR3 is made up of 15 amino acids. CDR1 is SQVTM, CDR2 ANQGSEA, per germline. In nucleotides, the CDR3 is TGCAGCGTCTACAGCGGTTTAGCACTGAACACTGAAGCTTTCTTT. Translated: CSVYSGLALNTEAFF.

This clonotype occurred a few times. The chain couples TRBV11-2 to TRBJ2-3; TRBD1 agrees at 8 bases. The junction had 9 bases not matched to a gene; V was cut back by 5 bases and J by 2 bases. This CDR3 has 16 residues. Germline lookup yields CDR1 SGHAT and CDR2 FQNNGV. CDR3 region: CASSLQTGAVTDTQYF. The DNA for the CDR3 is TGTGCCAGCAGCCTCCAGACAGGGGCGGTCACAGATACGCAGTATTTT.

This clonotype was detected only a few times. The rearrangement uses TRBV5-1 and TRBJ2-7, with D unresolved. CDR1 and CDR2 from the germline V gene are SGHRS and YFSETQ. CDR3 size: 14 residues. Trimming left V 4 bases short and J 3 bases short, with 14 bases between. This CDR3 is CASSLRTANYEQYF. As DNA, the CDR3 is TGCGCCAGCAGCCTTCGGACCGCAAACTACGAGCAGTACTTC.

The chain joins TRBV20-1 to TRBJ1-5; a weak D match, TRBD1 (5 bases). Trimming took off 0 bases at V and 0 bases at J, with 12 bases between the two ends. Per the germline V gene, CDR1 is DFQATT and CDR2 is SNEGSKA (reference sequence). The CDR3 sequence is 16 residues long. The CDR3 DNA is TGCAGTGCTAGAGATGGGGCGGTTCTTAGCAATCAGCCCCAGCATTTT. It translates to CSARDGAVLSNQPQHF.

This chain links TRBV6-5 with TRBJ1-4; D possibly corresponds to TRBD1 (6 bases). With 7 bases removed from V and 1 base from J, the gap between germline ends came to 25 bases. Germline V lookup: CDR1 MNHEY, CDR2 SVGAGI. This CDR3 spans 19 amino acids. The CDR3 nucleotides are TGTGCCAGCACCTATCTCGCTCAGGGGCGGATGGAAACTAATGAAAAACTGTTTTTT. Translated, it gives CASTYLAQGRMETNEKLFF.

The chain is built from TRBV12-3 or TRBV12-4 and TRBJ2-7; TRBD2 matches 9 bases. The CDR3 loop spans 18 amino acids. The V gene end was trimmed by 3 bases and the J gene end by 0 bases; junction bases not matched to a gene: 12. The CDR3 DNA reads as TGTGCCAGCAGTTTGCGAACCGGGACTAGCATTCCCTCCTACGAGCAGTACTTC. Protein product: CASSLRTGTSIPSYEQYF.

This chain connects TRBV2 to TRBJ2-5; D ambiguous. CDR1 and CDR2 (germline): SNHLY, FYNNEI. The CDR3 extends over 12 amino acids. V lost 6 bases to trimming and J lost 5 bases, with 10 bases between them. In DNA form, the CDR3 reads TGTGCCAGCAGGTCTCTTTCGGAGACCCAGTACTTC. It specifies CASRSLSETQYF.

This clonotype has just a few counts. The V and J genes are TRBV4-1 and TRBJ1-2; possible D gene TRBD1, 5 bases. CDR1 and CDR2 (germline): MGHRA, YSYEKL. The CDR3 loop spans 17 amino acids. V was trimmed by 0 bases and J by 2 bases, leaving 16 bases between them. This CDR3 is CASSQDHTGPANYGYTF. CDR3 DNA sequence: TGCGCCAGCAGCCAAGACCATACGGGGCCCGCGAACTATGGCTACACCTTC.